Listed here are 5 T cell receptor beta chains from one sample, sequenced in a study of OX40 agonist ivuxolimab in advanced cancers. Profiled with immunoSEQ multiplex PCR; TCRdb holds only in-frame clones, not every one. The table includes around 38,000 clones, 70% to 90% detected once. The sample was CD4+ or CD8+ T cells sorted from blood, taken in a trial of the OX40 agonist ivuxolimab. Every receptor here comes from an adult with an advanced solid tumor such as melanoma, head and neck, liver or kidney cancer.

The V and J genes are TRBV16 and TRBJ1-3; possibly TRBD1 for D (5 bases). The CDR3 has 15 residues. V lost 0 bases to trimming and J lost 2 bases, with 8 bases between them. Germline CDR1 KGHSY, CDR2 FQNENV. CDR3 loop: CASSQSGGTGNTIYF. The CDR3 nucleotides read TGTGCCAGCAGCCAATCGGGGGGAACTGGAAACACCATATATTTT.

The V gene is TRBV2, the J gene TRBJ2-3; D tentatively fits TRBD1 or TRBD2 (5 bases each). Between the trimmed V and J ends, which lost 4 bases and 2 bases, there was a span of 13 bases. CDR1 and CDR2 (germline): SNHLY, FYNNEI. The CDR3 is 15 amino acids. CDR3 in DNA: TGTGCCAGCAGTGGCGATCGGGGCTACACAGATACGCAGTATTTT. As protein: CASSGDRGYTDTQYF.

This clone was recorded a few times. The rearrangement uses TRBV9 and TRBJ2-3; D tentatively reads TRBD1 or TRBD2 (5 bases each). This CDR3 is 15 amino acids long. V lost 0 bases, J lost 2 bases, and 10 bases lay in between. Germline CDR1 is SGDLS and CDR2 is YYNGEE. The DNA of the CDR3 is TGTGCCAGCAGCGTAGGGGGGTCCTTCACAGATACGCAGTATTTT. Amino acids: CASSVGGSFTDTQYF.

The rearrangement links TRBV5-6 to TRBJ2-2; TRBD1 agrees at 9 bases. Germline loops: CDR1 SGHDT, CDR2 YYEEEE. Trimming at V came to 4 bases and at J to 1 base, leaving 2 bases not matched to a gene. The length of the CDR3 is 15 residues. The CDR3, as DNA: TGTGCCAGCAGCACGGGACAGGGGAACACCGGGGAGCTGTTTTTT. Translated: CASSTGQGNTGELFF.

The V gene is TRBV30, the J gene TRBJ1-1; D perhaps matches TRBD1 (5 bases). Trimming stripped 7 bases from V and 0 bases from J, with 15 bases between. The CDR3 covers 14 residues. The V gene's germline CDR1 is GTSNPN and CDR2 SVGIG (reference sequence). The CDR3 loop reads CASFGATMNTEAFF. CDR3 nucleotides: TGTGCCTCCTTTGGGGCAACCATGAACACTGAAGCTTTCTTT.